What follows are 20 T cell receptor beta chains derived from one specimen sequenced in a study of CD8 T cells in Susac syndrome. RNA amounts of about 0.5 to 1 ug underwent reverse transcription with random hexamers. MiXCR, applied by TCRdb to the immunoSEQ multiplex PCR reads, yields one record per CDR3 protein. The repertoire includes under 200,000 distinct CDR3 sequences, roughly 95% of them detected once, and roughly 0.16% sits in the top ten. The sequenced material came from CD8+ T cells from PBMCs. These receptors came from a human donor with multiple sclerosis.

The chain joins TRBV6-5 to TRBJ2-5; TRBD2 is a possible D gene (5 bases). The CDR3 contains 15 residues. The V end lost 0 bases, the J end lost 4 bases, and 12 bases lay between the germline ends. Per the germline V gene, CDR1 is MNHEY and CDR2 is SVGAGI. The CDR3 nucleotides read TGTGCCAGCAGTTACTCGATCGGGGAGCGAGAGACCCAGTACTTC. Amino acid sequence: CASSYSIGERETQYF.

This rearrangement joins TRBV13 to TRBJ2-7; possibly TRBD1 for D (6 bases). The length of the CDR3 is 14 residues. The germline V gene encodes CDR1 PRHDT and CDR2 FYEKMQ (reference sequence). Trimming stripped 4 bases from V and 3 bases from J, with 13 bases between. The CDR3 region is CASSSAGDRYEQYF. Written as DNA, the CDR3 is TGTGCCAGCAGCTCCGCAGGGGACCGCTACGAGCAGTACTTC.

V gene TRBV9 combines with J gene TRBJ2-3; the D is unclear. V gave up 0 bases and J gave up 5 bases, with 7 bases separating them. This CDR3 has 13 amino acids. Germline loops: CDR1 SGDLS, CDR2 YYNGEE. The CDR3 DNA is TGTGCCAGCAGCGTAGCTTGGTTAGATACGCAGTATTTT. Protein: CASSVAWLDTQYF.

The V gene is TRBV13, the J gene TRBJ2-7; D remains unclear. The CDR3 is made up of 13 amino acids. The V gene's germline CDR1 is PRHDT and CDR2 FYEKMQ (reference sequence). The germline V and J ends were trimmed by 7 bases and 2 bases, with 12 bases remaining between them. CDR3 in amino acids: CASKLGAAYEQYF. CDR3 bases: TGTGCCAGCAAGCTAGGTGCTGCCTACGAGCAGTACTTC. Filled out from reference TRBV13 and TRBJ2-7, the complete variable domain reads AAGVIQSPRHLIKEKRETATLKCYPIPRHDTVYWYQQGPGQDPQFLISFYEKMQSDKGSIPDRFSAQQFSDYHSELNMSSLELGDSALYFCASKLGAAYEQYFGPGTRLTVT.

V is TRBV6-2 or TRBV6-3 and J is TRBJ2-1; a weak D match, TRBD2 (6 bases). CDR1 and CDR2 (germline): MNHEY, SVGEGT. V dropped 5 bases and J dropped 5 bases, with 13 bases sitting between them. CDR3 length: 14 amino acids. CDR3 sequence reads: CASSGSGLHNEQFF. CDR3 sequence (DNA): TGTGCCAGCAGTGGCTCGGGACTGCACAATGAGCAGTTCTTC.

The genes are TRBV10-3 and TRBJ2-1; D is ambiguous. V was shortened by 4 bases and J by 3 bases, with 10 bases between the two germline ends. CDR3 length equals 14 residues. Germline values: CDR1 ENHRY, CDR2 SYGVKD. CDR3 sequence reads: CAISAGPLYNEQFF. DNA of the CDR3: TGTGCCATCAGTGCCGGACCCCTCTACAATGAGCAGTTCTTC.

The chain combines TRBV20-1 with TRBJ2-1; 9 positions agree with TRBD2. Germline V gives CDR1 DFQATT, CDR2 SNEGSKA (reference sequence). Germline trimming cut 6 bases from V and 1 base from J; bases unmatched to any gene: 4. CDR3 length equals 14 residues. CDR3: CSASSGASYNEQFF. The CDR3, as DNA: TGCAGTGCCTCTAGCGGGGCGTCCTACAATGAGCAGTTCTTC.

The CDR3 reads CASSQEHTATYEQYF. Written as DNA, the CDR3 is TGCGCCAGCAGCCAAGAACATACAGCAACCTACGAGCAGTACTTC. The chain uses TRBV4-1 and TRBJ2-7; no reliable D call. The CDR3 contains 15 residues. The ends were cut back, 0 bases at V and 2 bases at J, with 11 bases in the middle. Germline V gene sequence: CDR1 MGHRA, CDR2 YSYEKL.

This clonotype was seen only once. The chain carries TRBV3-1 and TRBJ1-2; D may be TRBD1 (5 bases). The CDR3 is 16 residues long. Germline V lookup: CDR1 LGHDT, CDR2 YNNKEL (reference sequence). V lost 4 bases to trimming and J lost 3 bases, with 18 bases between them. The CDR3 reads CASSPAGDRGDYGYTF. CDR3 nucleotide sequence: TGTGCCAGCAGCCCCGCGGGCGACCGGGGGGACTATGGCTACACCTTC.

CDR3 coding DNA: TGCAGTGCTAGGGTCGATTACGAGCAGTACTTC. It yields the protein CSARVDYEQYF. The J gene is TRBJ2-7, the V gene TRBV20-1; unclear D gene. V lost 3 bases and J lost 4, with 7 bases in between. Germline V gene sequence: CDR1 DFQATT, CDR2 SNEGSKA (reference sequence). The CDR3 runs to 11 residues.

The rearrangement joins TRBV15 to TRBJ2-7; D might be TRBD1 (6 bases). V was cut by 8 bases and J by 3 bases, with 17 bases left in between. This CDR3 spans 14 amino acids. Looked up from germline, CDR1 is LNHNV and CDR2 is YYDKDF (reference sequence). In DNA, the CDR3 is TGTGCCACCTCAGGGGCTCTCAGGGGCTACGAGCAGTACTTC. This encodes CATSGALRGYEQYF. The full variable domain, with the rest looked up from reference TRBV15 and TRBJ2-7, is DAMVIQNPRYQVTQFGKPVTLSCSQTLNHNVMYWYQQKSSQAPKLLFHYYDKDFNNEADTPDNFQSRRPNTSFCFLDIRSPGLGDTAMYLCATSGALRGYEQYFGPGTRLTVT.

The chain is built from TRBV27 and TRBJ2-1; D unclear. Trimming took off 4 bases at V and 1 base at J, with 8 bases between the two ends. Per the germline V gene, CDR1 is MNHEY and CDR2 is SMNVEV (reference sequence). This CDR3 has 14 residues. CDR3 DNA sequence: TGTGCCAGCAGTTGGGCGAGGTCCTACAATGAGCAGTTCTTC. As protein: CASSWARSYNEQFF.

V usage is TRBV3-1 and J usage is TRBJ1-4; D gene uncertain. CDR3 length equals 17 residues. The germline V gene encodes CDR1 LGHDT and CDR2 YNNKEL (reference sequence). Trimming shortened V by 1 base and J by 0 bases, and 12 bases separated the two germline ends. CDR3 region: CASSQAGLEATNEKLFF. In nucleotides, the CDR3 is TGTGCCAGCAGCCAAGCCGGACTGGAAGCAACTAATGAAAAACTGTTTTTT. The full variable domain, rest sourced from reference TRBV3-1 and TRBJ1-4, is DTAVSQTPKYLVTQMGNDKSIKCEQNLGHDTMYWYKQDSKKFLKIMFSYNNKELIINETVPNRFSPKSPDKAHLNLHINSLELGDSAVYFCASSQAGLEATNEKLFFGSGTQLSVL.

V is TRBV30 and J is TRBJ2-7, with 9 bases lining up with TRBD2. This CDR3 has 14 amino acids. Germline-derived CDR1 and CDR2 are GTSNPN and SVGIG (reference sequence). The trim removed 4 bases at V and 0 bases at J, leaving 4 bases unmatched. The CDR3 DNA follows: TGTGCCTGGAAGCGGGAGGAGAGCTCCTACGAGCAGTACTTC. This encodes CAWKREESSYEQYF.

This clonotype was counted a single time. The chain recombines TRBV29-1 with TRBJ1-2; D remains unclear. The V end was cut by 8 bases, the J end by 8 bases, with 15 bases between. CDR1 is SQVTM, CDR2 ANQGSEA, per germline. This CDR3 is built from 11 residues. The CDR3 coding sequence is TGCAGCACCGAGGGAACGGGCGGCTACACCTTC. Translation gives CSTEGTGGYTF.

The chain is built from TRBV10-2 and TRBJ2-7; D remains ambiguous. Trimming stripped 0 bases from V and 4 bases from J, with 4 bases between. The CDR3 is made up of 12 amino acids. Germline assignment: CDR1 WSHSY and CDR2 SAAADI. This CDR3 is CASSESGYEQYF. The DNA of the CDR3 is TGCGCCAGCAGTGAGTCCGGGTACGAGCAGTACTTC.

The J gene is TRBJ2-3, the V gene TRBV11-2; D tentatively fits TRBD1 or TRBD2 (5 bases each). CDR1 SGHAT and CDR2 FQNNGV come from the germline V gene. There are 13 residues in the CDR3. The germline V and J ends were trimmed by 5 bases and 3 bases, with 9 bases remaining between them. CDR3 protein: CASSGGVTDTQYF. CDR3 sequence (DNA): TGTGCCAGCAGCGGGGGAGTAACAGATACGCAGTATTTT.

This chain connects TRBV3-1 to TRBJ2-3; TRBD1 agrees at 8 bases. The germline CDR1 and CDR2 sequences are LGHDT and YNNKEL (reference sequence). The CDR3 runs 16 residues. V lost 5 bases to trimming and J lost 2 bases; unmatched junction nucleotides: 9. For the CDR3, the DNA is TGTGCCAGCAGCAAAGCCAGGGGGCGGTCCACAGATACGCAGTATTTT. This encodes CASSKARGRSTDTQYF.

This rearrangement joins TRBV9 to TRBJ1-2; D is unclear. Trimming took off 3 bases at V and 2 bases at J, with 11 bases between the two ends. Germline CDR1 is SGDLS and CDR2 is YYNGEE. There are 14 residues in the CDR3. CDR3 DNA: TGTGCCAGCAGCGGGGCAGAAACAAACTATGGCTACACCTTC. Translated, it gives CASSGAETNYGYTF. The variable domain in full, with the rest retrieved from reference TRBV9 and TRBJ1-2, is DSGVTQTPKHLITATGQRVTLRCSPRSGDLSVYWYQQSLDQGLQFLIQYYNGEERAKGNILERFSAQQFPDLHSELNLSSLELGDSALYFCASSGAETNYGYTFGSGTRLTVV.

This clonotype was found once. The rearrangement links TRBV6-1 to TRBJ2-4, with D possibly being TRBD2 (6 bases). Germline CDR1 and CDR2: MNHNS and SASEGT. V gave up 2 bases and J gave up 8 bases, with 13 bases separating them. The CDR3 is made up of 14 amino acids. The CDR3 DNA sequence: TGTGCCAGCAGTGAATCTGGGGGGAGAGACATTCAGTACTTC. Its protein is CASSESGGRDIQYF.